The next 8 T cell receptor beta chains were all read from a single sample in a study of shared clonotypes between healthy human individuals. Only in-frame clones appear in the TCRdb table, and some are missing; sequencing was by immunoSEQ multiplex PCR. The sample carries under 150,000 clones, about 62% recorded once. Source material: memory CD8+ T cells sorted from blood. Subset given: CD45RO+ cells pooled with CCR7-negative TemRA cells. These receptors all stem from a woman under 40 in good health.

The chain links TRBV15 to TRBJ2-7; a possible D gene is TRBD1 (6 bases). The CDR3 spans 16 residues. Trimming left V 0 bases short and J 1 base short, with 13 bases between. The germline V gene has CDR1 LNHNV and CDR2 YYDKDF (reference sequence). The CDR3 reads CATSREGTRASYEQYF. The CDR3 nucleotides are TGTGCCACCAGCAGAGAGGGGACAAGGGCTTCCTACGAGCAGTACTTC.

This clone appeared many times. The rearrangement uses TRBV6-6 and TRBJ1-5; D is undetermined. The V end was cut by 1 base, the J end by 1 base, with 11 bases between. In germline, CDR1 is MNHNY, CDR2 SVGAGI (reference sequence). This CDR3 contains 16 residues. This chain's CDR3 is CASSYLFRASNQPQHF. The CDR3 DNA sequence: TGTGCCAGCAGTTACTTATTTCGGGCCAGCAATCAGCCCCAGCATTTT.

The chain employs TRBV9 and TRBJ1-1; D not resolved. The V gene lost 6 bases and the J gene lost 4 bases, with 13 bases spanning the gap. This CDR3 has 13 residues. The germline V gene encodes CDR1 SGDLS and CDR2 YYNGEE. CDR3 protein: CASTYMGPTEAFF. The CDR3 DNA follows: TGTGCCAGCACCTACATGGGCCCCACTGAAGCTTTCTTT. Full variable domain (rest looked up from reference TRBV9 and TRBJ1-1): DSGVTQTPKHLITATGQRVTLRCSPRSGDLSVYWYQQSLDQGLQFLIQYYNGEERAKGNILERFSAQQFPDLHSELNLSSLELGDSALYFCASTYMGPTEAFFGQGTRLTVV.

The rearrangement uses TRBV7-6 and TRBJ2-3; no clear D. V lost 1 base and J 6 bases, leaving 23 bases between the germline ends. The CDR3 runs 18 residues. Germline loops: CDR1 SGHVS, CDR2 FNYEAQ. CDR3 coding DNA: TGTGCCAGCAGCTTAGTATTACTCCATGAGTCACCTCGGGATACGCAGTATTTT. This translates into CASSLVLLHESPRDTQYF.

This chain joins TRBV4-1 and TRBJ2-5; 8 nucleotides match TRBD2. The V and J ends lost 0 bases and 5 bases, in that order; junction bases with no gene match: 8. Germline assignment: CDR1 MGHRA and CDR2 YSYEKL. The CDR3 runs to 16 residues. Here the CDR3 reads CASSQDPRLASETQYF. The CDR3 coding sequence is TGCGCCAGCAGCCAAGATCCCCGACTAGCGTCGGAGACCCAGTACTTC.

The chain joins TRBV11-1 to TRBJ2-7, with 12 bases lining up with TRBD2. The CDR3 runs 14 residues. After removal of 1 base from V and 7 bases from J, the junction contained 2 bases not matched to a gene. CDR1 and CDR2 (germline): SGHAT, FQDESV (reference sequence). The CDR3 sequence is CASSLGLAGVEQYF. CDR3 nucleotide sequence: TGTGCCAGCAGCTTAGGACTAGCGGGAGTGGAGCAGTACTTC.

CDR3 in DNA: TGTGCCAGCAGTGAAAGTAGGGGGTTGGCCTACAATGAGCAGTTCTTC. It translates to CASSESRGLAYNEQFF. The rearrangement links TRBV6-1 to TRBJ2-1; possibly TRBD1 for D (6 bases). The CDR3 is made up of 16 amino acids. Germline-derived CDR1 and CDR2 are MNHNS and SASEGT. V dropped 2 bases and J dropped 2 bases, with 13 bases sitting between them.

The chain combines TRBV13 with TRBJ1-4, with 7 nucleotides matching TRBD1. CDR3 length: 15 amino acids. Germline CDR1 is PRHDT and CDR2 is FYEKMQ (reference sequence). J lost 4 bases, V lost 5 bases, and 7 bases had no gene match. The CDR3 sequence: CASSRRDSLNEKLFF. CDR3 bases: TGTGCCAGCAGCCGCCGGGACAGCCTTAATGAAAAACTGTTTTTT. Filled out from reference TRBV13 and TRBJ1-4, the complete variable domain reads AAGVIQSPRHLIKEKRETATLKCYPIPRHDTVYWYQQGPGQDPQFLISFYEKMQSDKGSIPDRFSAQQFSDYHSELNMSSLELGDSALYFCASSRRDSLNEKLFFGSGTQLSVL.